This TCR beta chain was identified in a study of identical twins. General study findings and limits: Zero-insertion findings could be partly confounded by invariant cells (MAIT and iNKT cells).

The CDR3 is 16 residues long. Germline lookup yields CDR1 SGHRS and CDR2 YFSETQ. The V end was cut by 2 bases, the J end by 3 bases, with 16 bases between. There are many counts of this clonotype. Its cognate antigen is unknown. TCRdb re-called the 5' RACE reads with MiXCR, one entry per CDR3 protein. The sample yields some 600,000 distinct CDR3 sequences, about 7.6% seen once. This same sample was also part of a study on yellow fever vaccine responses in identical twins.

J is TRBJ2-3 and V is TRBV5-1; D tentatively fits TRBD1 or TRBD2 (5 bases each). The sequenced sample consisted of PBMCs. The sequence came from a woman younger than 30 in good health. The CDR3 region has the DNA TGCGCCAGCAGCTTACCATGGGACGTTGGGACAGATACGCAGTATTTT. Translation: CASSLPWDVGTDTQYF. The entire variable domain, with the rest obtained from reference TRBV5-1 and TRBJ2-3, is as follows: KAGVTQTPRYLIKTRGQQVTLSCSPISGHRSVSWYQQTPGQGLQFLFEYFSETQRNKGNFPGRFSGRQFSNSRSEMNVSTLELGDSALYLCASSLPWDVGTDTQYFGPGTRLTVL.